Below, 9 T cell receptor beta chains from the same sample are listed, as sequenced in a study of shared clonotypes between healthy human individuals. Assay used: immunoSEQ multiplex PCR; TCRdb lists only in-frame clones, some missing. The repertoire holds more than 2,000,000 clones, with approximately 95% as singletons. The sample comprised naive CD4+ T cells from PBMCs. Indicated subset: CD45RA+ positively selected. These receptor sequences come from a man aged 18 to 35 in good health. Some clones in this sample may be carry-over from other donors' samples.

The CDR3 here is CASSLAGTGAWYGYTF. CDR3 coding DNA: TGTGCCAGCAGCTTAGCCGGGACAGGGGCCTGGTATGGCTACACCTTC. The chain joins TRBV7-2 to TRBJ1-2, with TRBD1 matching 10 bases. CDR3 length: 16 amino acids. The V gene end was trimmed by 0 bases and the J gene end by 5 bases; junction bases not matched to a gene: 6. Germline V gives CDR1 SGHTA, CDR2 FQGNSA.

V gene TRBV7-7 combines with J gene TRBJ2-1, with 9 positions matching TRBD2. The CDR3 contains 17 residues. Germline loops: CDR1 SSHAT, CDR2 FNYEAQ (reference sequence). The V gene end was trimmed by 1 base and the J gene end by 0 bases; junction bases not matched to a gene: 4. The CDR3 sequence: CASSLGGRASSYNEQFF. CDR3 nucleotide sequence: TGTGCCAGCAGCTTAGGCGGGAGGGCTAGCTCCTACAATGAGCAGTTCTTC.

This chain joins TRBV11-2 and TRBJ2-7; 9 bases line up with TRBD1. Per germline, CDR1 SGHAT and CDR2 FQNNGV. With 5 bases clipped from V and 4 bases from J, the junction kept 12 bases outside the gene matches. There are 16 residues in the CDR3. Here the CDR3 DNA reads TGTGCCAGCAGCCCCGGAAGGGGACAGGGAATATACGAGCAGTACTTC. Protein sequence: CASSPGRGQGIYEQYF.

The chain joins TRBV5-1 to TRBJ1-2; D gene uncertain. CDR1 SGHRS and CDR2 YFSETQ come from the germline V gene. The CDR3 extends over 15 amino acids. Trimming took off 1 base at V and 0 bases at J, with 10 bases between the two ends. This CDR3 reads CASSLYAGANYGYTF. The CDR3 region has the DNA TGCGCCAGCAGCTTGTATGCGGGAGCTAACTATGGCTACACCTTC. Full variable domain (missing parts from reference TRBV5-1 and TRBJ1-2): KAGVTQTPRYLIKTRGQQVTLSCSPISGHRSVSWYQQTPGQGLQFLFEYFSETQRNKGNFPGRFSGRQFSNSRSEMNVSTLELGDSALYLCASSLYAGANYGYTFGSGTRLTVV.

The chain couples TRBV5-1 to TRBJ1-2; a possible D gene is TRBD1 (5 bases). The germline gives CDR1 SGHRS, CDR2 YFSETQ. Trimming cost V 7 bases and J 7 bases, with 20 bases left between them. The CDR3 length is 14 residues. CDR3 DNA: TGCGCCAGCTCTCCCTCCCCAACCGGGGGTGGCTACACCTTC. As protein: CASSPSPTGGGYTF.

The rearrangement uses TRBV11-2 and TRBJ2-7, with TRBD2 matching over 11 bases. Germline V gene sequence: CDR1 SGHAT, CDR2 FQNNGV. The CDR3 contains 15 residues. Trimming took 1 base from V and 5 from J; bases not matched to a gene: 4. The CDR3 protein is CASSLVASGRHEQYF. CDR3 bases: TGTGCCAGCAGCTTAGTCGCTAGCGGGAGGCACGAGCAGTACTTC. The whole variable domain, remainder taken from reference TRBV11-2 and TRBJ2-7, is EAGVAQSPRYKIIEKRQSVAFWCNPISGHATLYWYQQILGQGPKLLIQFQNNGVVDDSQLPKDRFSAERLKGVDSTLKIQPAKLEDSAVYLCASSLVASGRHEQYFGPGTRLTVT.

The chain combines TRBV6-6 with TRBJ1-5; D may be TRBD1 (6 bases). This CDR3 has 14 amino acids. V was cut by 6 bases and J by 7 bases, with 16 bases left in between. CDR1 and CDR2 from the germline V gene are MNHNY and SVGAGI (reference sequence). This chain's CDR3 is CASSDPGVWQPQHF. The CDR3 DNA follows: TGTGCCAGCAGCGACCCAGGGGTCTGGCAGCCCCAGCATTTT.

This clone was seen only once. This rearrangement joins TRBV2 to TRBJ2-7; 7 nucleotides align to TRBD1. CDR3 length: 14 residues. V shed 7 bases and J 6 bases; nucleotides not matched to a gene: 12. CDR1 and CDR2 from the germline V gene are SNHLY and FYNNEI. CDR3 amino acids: CASNPGTVLREQYF. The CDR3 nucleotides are TGTGCCAGCAATCCCGGGACAGTCCTACGCGAGCAGTACTTC.

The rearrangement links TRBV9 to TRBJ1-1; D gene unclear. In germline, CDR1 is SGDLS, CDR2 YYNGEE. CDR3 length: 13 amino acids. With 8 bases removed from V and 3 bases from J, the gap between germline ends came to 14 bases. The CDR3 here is CARLVPSDTEAFF. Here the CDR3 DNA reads TGTGCCAGATTAGTACCATCTGACACTGAAGCTTTCTTT.